This T cell receptor beta chain originates from a study of blood T cells in healthy people across ages. Extractions gave at least 6 micrograms of total RNA per sample. Trimming took 8 bases from V and 8 from J, leaving 13 bases between them. Germline-derived CDR1 and CDR2 are KGHSH and LQKENI. This CDR3 spans 12 amino acids. This clonotype came up many times. Its specificity is unknown. Study-level findings and limits: Roughly linear age-related decline in beta diversity appeared, significant by age approximately 41.

Together with a sample-barcoded 5' primer, a J-beta primer mix was included in a second PCR lasting about 7 to 11 cycles. Per sample, CDR3-containing paired-end reads numbered at least 2.5 million. TCRdb itself ran the 5' RACE reads through MiXCR, one entry per CDR3 protein. Found here are around 710,000 distinct CDR3 sequences, around 40% of them singletons; the top ten hold about 20%. Sequencing was done on a sample of blood. The sequence was obtained from a woman in her fifties or sixties in good health. The chain combines TRBV18 with TRBJ2-1; D is unresolved. DNA of the CDR3: TGTGCCAGCAGCCCCGGTGGGTATGAGCAGTTCTTC. Its protein is CASSPGGYEQFF.